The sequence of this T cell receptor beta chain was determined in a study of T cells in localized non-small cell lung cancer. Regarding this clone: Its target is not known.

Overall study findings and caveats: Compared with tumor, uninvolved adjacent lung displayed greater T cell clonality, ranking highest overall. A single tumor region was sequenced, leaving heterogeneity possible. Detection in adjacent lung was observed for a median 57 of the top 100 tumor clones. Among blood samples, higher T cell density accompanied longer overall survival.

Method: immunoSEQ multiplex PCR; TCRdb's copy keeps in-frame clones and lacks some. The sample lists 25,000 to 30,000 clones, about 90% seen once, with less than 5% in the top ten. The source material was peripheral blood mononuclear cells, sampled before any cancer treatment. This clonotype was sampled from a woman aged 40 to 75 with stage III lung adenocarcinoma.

The CDR3 coding sequence is TGTGCCTGGAGTTTTCCAAATGAAGCTTTCTTT. It codes for CAWSFPNEAFF. J is TRBJ1-1 and V is TRBV30, with D unclear. CDR1 is GTSNPN, CDR2 SVGIG, per germline (reference sequence). Trimming took off 2 bases at V and 7 bases at J, with 8 bases between the two ends. The CDR3 covers 11 residues.